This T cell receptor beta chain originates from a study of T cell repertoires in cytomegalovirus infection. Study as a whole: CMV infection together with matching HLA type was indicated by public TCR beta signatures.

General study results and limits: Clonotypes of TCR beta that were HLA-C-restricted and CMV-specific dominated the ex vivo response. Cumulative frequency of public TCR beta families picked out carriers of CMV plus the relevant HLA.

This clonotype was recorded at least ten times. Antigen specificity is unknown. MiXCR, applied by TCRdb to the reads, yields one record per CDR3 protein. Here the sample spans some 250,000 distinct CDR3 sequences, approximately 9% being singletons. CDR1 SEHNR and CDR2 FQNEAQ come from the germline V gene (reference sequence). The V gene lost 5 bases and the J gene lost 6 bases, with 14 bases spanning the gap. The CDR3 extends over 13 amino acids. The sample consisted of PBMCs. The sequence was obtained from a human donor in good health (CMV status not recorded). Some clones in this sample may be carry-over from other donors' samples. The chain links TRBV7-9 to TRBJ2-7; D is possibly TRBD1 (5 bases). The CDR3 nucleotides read TGTGCCAGCAGCCTGTGGCAGGGTAGCGAGCAGTACTTC. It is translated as CASSLWQGSEQYF.